This TCR beta chain was recorded in a study of neurological immune-mediated disorders. Regarding the study as a whole: Private repertoires in all groups were suggested by the absence of shared CDR3 amino acid sequences among expanded clones across subjects.

The CDR3 loop spans 13 amino acids. V was trimmed by 0 bases and J by 8 bases, leaving 6 bases between them. The germline CDR1 and CDR2 sequences are SGHRS and YFSETQ. Regarding time point: longitudinal time-point 1 (baseline). This clonotype was detected ten times or more. Its antigen is unknown. A single record per CDR3 protein comes from TCRdb applying MiXCR to the 5' RACE reads. Of 55,000 to 65,000 distinct CDR3 sequences listed, approximately 11% are singletons. J is TRBJ1-6 and V is TRBV5-1, with TRBD1 as a possible D gene (5 bases). The sequence came from a male donor with HTLV-1-associated myelopathy (HAM/TSP). Material: PBMCs. The CDR3 region has the DNA TGCGCCAGCAGCTTGGTAGGGGATTCACCCCTCCACTTT. It codes for CASSLVGDSPLHF.